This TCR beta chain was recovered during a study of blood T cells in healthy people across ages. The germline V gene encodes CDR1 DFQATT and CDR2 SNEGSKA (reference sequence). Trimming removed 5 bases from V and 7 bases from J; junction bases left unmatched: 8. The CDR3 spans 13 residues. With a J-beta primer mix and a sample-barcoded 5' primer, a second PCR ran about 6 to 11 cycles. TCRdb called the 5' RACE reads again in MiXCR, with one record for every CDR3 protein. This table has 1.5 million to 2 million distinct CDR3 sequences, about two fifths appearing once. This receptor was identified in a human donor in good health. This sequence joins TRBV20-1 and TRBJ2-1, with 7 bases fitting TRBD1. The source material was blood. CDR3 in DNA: TGCAGTGCTGGAAAGACAGGGCGTAATGAGCAGTTCTTC. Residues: CSAGKTGRNEQFF.